Sequencing of this T cell receptor (beta chain) was carried out in a study of T cell repertoires in cytomegalovirus infection. A note on this clonotype: Its antigen is currently unknown.

TCRdb used MiXCR to reprocess the reads, holding one entry per CDR3 protein. The sample has 450,000 to 550,000 distinct CDR3 sequences, about 39% seen once; the top ten hold roughly two fifths. Trimming took 2 bases from V and 7 from J, leaving 12 bases between them. This CDR3 spans 14 amino acids. The chain carries TRBV12-3 or TRBV12-4 and TRBJ1-3; tentatively, D is TRBD1 (5 bases). The receptor's source is a human donor in good health (CMV status not recorded). Some clones in this sample may be carry-over from other donors' samples. The starting material was cultured PBMCs, obtained from culture after CMV antigen stimulation. CDR3 in amino acids: CASSLSRGANTIYF. The DNA for the CDR3 is TGTGCCAGCAGTTTATCTCGGGGCGCGAACACCATATATTTT.